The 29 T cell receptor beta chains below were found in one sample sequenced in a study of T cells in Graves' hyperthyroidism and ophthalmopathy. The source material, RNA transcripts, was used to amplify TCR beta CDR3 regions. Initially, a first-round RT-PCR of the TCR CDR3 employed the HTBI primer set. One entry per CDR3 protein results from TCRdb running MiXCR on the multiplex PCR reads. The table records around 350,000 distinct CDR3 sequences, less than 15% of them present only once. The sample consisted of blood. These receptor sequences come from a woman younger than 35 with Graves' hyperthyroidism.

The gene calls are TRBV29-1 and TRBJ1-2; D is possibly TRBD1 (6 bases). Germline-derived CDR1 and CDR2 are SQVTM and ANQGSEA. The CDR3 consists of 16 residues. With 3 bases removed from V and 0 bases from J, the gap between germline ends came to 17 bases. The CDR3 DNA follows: TGCAGCGTTGATTCCCATCACAGGGTGGCTAACTATGGCTACACCTTC. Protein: CSVDSHHRVANYGYTF. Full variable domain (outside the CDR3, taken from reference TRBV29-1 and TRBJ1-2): SAVISQKPSRDICQRGTSLTIQCQVDSQVTMMFWYRQQPGQSLTLIATANQGSEATYESGFVIDKFPISRPNLTFSTLTVSNMSPEDSSIYLCSVDSHHRVANYGYTFGSGTRLTVV.

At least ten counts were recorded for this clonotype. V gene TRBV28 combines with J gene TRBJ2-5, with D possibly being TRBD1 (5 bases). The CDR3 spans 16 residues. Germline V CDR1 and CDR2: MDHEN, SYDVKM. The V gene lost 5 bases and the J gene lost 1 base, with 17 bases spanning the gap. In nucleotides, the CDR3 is TGTGCCAGCAGTATACGACAGAGTCATGTCCAAGAGACCCAGTACTTC. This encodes CASSIRQSHVQETQYF. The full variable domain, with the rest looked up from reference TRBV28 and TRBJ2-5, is DVKVTQSSRYLVKRTGEKVFLECVQDMDHENMFWYRQDPGLGLRLIYFSYDVKMKEKGDIPEGYSVSREKKERFSLILESASTNQTSMYLCASSIRQSHVQETQYFGPGTRLLVL.

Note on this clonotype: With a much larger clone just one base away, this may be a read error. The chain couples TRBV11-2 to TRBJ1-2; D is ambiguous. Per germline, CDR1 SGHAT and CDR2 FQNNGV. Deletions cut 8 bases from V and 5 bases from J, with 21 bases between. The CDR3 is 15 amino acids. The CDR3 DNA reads TGTGCCAGCGGCCAATCGCAGGTTTACTGGTATGGCTACACCTTC. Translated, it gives CASGQSQVYWYGYTF.

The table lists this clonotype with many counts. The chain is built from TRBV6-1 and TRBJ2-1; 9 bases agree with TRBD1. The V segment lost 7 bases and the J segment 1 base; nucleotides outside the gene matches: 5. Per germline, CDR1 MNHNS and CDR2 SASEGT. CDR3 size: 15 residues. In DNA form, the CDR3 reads TGTGCCAGCACCGAAGGGACAGGGTCCTACAATGAGCAGTTCTTC. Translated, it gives CASTEGTGSYNEQFF.

The CDR3 nucleotides read TGTGCCAGCAGTACAGGGGGCTTGAGCAATCAGCCCCAGCATTTT. This translates into CASSTGGLSNQPQHF. The chain has TRBV28 and TRBJ1-5, with 9 bases lining up with TRBD1. Germline lookup yields CDR1 MDHEN and CDR2 SYDVKM. This CDR3 spans 15 amino acids. With 5 bases clipped from V and 1 base from J, the junction kept 3 bases outside the gene matches.

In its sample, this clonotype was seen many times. The CDR3 nucleotides are TGCGCCAGCAGCTTAACAGGGGCCTCCTACGAGCAGTACTTC. Translated: CASSLTGASYEQYF. This chain links TRBV5-1 with TRBJ2-7; 7 bases are shared with TRBD1. Germline V gene data show CDR1 as SGHRS and CDR2 as YFSETQ. CDR3 size: 14 residues. V lost 2 bases to trimming and J lost 0 bases; unmatched junction nucleotides: 2.

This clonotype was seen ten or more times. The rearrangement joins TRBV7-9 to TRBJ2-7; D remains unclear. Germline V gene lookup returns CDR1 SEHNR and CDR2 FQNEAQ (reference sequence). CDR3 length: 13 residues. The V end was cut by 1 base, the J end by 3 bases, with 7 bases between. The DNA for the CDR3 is TGTGCCAGCAGCTTAGATCACAACTACGAGCAGTACTTC. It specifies CASSLDHNYEQYF. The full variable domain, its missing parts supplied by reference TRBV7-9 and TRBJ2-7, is DTGVSQNPRHKITKRGQNVTFRCDPISEHNRLYWYRQTLGQGPEFLTYFQNEAQLEKSRLLSDRFSAERPKGSFSTLEIQRTEQGDSAMYLCASSLDHNYEQYFGPGTRLTVT.

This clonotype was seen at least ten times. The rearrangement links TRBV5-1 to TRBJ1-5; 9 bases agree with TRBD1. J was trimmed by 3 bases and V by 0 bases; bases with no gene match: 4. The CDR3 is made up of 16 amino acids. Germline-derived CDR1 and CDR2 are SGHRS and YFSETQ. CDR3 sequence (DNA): TGCGCCAGCAGCTTGGAGGGACAGGGTTCCAATCAGCCCCAGCATTTT. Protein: CASSLEGQGSNQPQHF.

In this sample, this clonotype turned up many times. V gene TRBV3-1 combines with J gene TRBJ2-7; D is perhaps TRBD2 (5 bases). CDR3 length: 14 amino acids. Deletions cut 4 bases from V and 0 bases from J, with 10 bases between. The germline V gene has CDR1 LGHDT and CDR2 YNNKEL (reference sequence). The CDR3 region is CASSPGVPSYEQYF. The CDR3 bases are TGTGCCAGCAGCCCCGGGGTCCCCTCCTACGAGCAGTACTTC.

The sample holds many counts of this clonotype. The CDR3 sequence is CASSIELGTYEQYF. Written as DNA, the CDR3 is TGTGCCAGTAGTATAGAACTGGGGACCTACGAGCAGTACTTC. The chain carries TRBV19 and TRBJ2-7; D not resolved. The CDR3 is 14 amino acids. Looked up from germline, CDR1 is LNHDA and CDR2 is SQIVND (reference sequence). Trimming removed 0 bases from V and 2 bases from J, with 8 bases in between.

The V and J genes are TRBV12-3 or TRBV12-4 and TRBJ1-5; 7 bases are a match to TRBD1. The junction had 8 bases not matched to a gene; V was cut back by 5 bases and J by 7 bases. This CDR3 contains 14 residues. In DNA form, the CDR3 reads TGTGCCAGCAGTCTTCGGACAGGAGAACAGCCCCAGCATTTT. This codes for CASSLRTGEQPQHF.

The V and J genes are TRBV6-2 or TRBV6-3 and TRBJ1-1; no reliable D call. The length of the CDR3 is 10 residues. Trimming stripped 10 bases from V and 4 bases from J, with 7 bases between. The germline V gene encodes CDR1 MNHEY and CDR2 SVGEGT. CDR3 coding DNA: TGTGCCACCGGCGGCACTGAAGCTTTCTTT. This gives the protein CATGGTEAFF.

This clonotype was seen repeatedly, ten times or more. The chain's CDR3 is CASSPIAAGYTGELFF. The CDR3 nucleotides are TGTGCCAGCAGTCCCATTGCCGCGGGATACACCGGGGAGCTGTTTTTT. This chain links TRBV12-3 or TRBV12-4 with TRBJ2-2, with a tentative D call TRBD2 (6 bases). V gave up 5 bases and J gave up 3 bases, with 16 bases separating them. The CDR3 is made up of 16 amino acids.

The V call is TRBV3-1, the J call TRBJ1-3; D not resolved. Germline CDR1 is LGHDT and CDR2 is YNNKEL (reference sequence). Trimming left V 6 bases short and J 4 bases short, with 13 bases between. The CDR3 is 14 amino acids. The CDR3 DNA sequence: TGTGCCAGCAGGCGGTCGGAGTCGGGAAACACCATATATTTT. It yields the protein CASRRSESGNTIYF.

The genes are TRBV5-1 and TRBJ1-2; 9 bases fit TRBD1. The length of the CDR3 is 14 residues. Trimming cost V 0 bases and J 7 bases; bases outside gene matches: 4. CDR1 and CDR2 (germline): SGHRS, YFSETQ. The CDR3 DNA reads TGCGCCAGCAGCTTGGCCGGACAGGGGTCTGGCTACACCTTC. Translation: CASSLAGQGSGYTF.

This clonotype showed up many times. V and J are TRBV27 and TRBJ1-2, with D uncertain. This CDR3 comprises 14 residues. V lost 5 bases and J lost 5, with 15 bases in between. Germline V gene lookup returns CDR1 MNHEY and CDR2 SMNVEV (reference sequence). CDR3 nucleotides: TGTGCCAGCAGTCTTGGAGGGCCAGGATATGGCTACACCTTC. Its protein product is CASSLGGPGYGYTF.

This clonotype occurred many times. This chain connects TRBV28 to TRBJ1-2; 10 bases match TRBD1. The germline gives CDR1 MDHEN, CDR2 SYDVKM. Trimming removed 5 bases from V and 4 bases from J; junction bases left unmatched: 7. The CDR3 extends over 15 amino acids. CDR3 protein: CASSRDRGPVYGYTF. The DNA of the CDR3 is TGTGCCAGCAGTCGTGACAGGGGGCCTGTCTATGGCTACACCTTC.

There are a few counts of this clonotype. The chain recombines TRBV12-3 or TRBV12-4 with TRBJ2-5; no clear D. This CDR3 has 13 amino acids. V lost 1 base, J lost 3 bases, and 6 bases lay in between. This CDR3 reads CASSLGVKETQYF. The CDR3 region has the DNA TGTGCCAGCAGTTTAGGGGTGAAAGAGACCCAGTACTTC.

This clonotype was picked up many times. The CDR3 here is CASSSTTHTDTEAFF. In DNA, the CDR3 is TGCGCCAGCAGTTCTACGACCCACACGGACACTGAAGCTTTCTTT. This chain joins TRBV10-1 and TRBJ1-1; D is ambiguous. The germline CDR1 and CDR2 sequences are WNHNN and SYGVQD (reference sequence). V lost 5 bases and J lost 3, with 16 bases in between. This CDR3 region has 15 residues.

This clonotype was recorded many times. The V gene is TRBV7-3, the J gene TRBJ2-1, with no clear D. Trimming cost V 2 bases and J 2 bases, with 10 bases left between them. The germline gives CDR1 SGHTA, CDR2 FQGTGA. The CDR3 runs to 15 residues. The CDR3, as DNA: TGTGCCAGCAGCTTATCCGGAGCAGCCTACAATGAGCAGTTCTTC. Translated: CASSLSGAAYNEQFF.

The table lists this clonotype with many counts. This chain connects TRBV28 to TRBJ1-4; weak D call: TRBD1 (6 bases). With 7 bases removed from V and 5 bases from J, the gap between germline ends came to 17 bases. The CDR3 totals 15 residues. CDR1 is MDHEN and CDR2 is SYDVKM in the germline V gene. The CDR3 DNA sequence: TGTGCCAGCACCTCTTACAGGGAAGGGAATGAAAAACTGTTTTTT. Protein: CASTSYREGNEKLFF.

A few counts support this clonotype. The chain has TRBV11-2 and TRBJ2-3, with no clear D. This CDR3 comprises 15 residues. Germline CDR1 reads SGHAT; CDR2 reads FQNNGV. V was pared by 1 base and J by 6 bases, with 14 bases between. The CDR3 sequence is CASSLGTIFTDTQYF. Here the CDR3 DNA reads TGTGCCAGCAGCTTAGGCACAATTTTCACCGATACGCAGTATTTT.

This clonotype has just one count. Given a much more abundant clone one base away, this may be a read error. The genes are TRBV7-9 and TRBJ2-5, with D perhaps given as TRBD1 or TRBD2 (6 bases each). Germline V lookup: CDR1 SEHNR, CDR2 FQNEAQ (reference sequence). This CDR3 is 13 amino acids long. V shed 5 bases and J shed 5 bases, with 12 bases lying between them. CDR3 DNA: TGTGCCAGCAGCGGACGGGGGCGGGAGACCCAGTACTTC. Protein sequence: CASSGRGRETQYF.

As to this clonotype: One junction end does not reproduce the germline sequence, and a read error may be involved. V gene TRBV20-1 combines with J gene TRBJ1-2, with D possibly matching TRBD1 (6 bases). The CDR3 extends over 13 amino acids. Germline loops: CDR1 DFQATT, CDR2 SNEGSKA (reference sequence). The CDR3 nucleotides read TGCAGTGCTAGCCCTCTGGGGGCCTATGGCCACACCTTC. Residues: CSASPLGAYGHTF.

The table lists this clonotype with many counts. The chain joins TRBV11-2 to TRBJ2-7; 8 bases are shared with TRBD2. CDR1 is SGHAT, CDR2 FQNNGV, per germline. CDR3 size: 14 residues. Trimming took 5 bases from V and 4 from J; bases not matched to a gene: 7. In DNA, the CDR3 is TGTGCCAGCAGCACAATCACGGGGGGGTACGAGCAGTACTTC. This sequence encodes CASSTITGGYEQYF. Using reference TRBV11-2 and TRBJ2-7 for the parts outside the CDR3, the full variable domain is EAGVAQSPRYKIIEKRQSVAFWCNPISGHATLYWYQQILGQGPKLLIQFQNNGVVDDSQLPKDRFSAERLKGVDSTLKIQPAKLEDSAVYLCASSTITGGYEQYFGPGTRLTVT.

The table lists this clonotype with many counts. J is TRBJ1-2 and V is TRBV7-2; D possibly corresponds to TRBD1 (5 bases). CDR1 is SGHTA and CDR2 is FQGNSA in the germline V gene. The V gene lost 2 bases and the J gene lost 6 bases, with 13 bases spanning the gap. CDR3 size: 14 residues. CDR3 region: CASSLNQGRDGYTF. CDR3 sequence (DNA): TGTGCCAGCAGCTTAAACCAGGGCCGGGATGGCTACACCTTC.

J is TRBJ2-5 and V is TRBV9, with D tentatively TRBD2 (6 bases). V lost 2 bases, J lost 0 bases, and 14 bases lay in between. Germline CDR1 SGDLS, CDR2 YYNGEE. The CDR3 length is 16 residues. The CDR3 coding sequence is TGTGCCAGCAGCGTCGACGGTAGCGGAGACCAAGAGACCCAGTACTTC. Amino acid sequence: CASSVDGSGDQETQYF.

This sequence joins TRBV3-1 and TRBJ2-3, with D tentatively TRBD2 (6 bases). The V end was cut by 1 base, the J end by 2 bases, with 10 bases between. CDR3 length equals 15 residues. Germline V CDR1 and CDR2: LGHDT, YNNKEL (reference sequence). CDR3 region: CASSQVSGYTDTQYF. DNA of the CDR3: TGTGCCAGCAGCCAAGTAAGCGGGTACACAGATACGCAGTATTTT.

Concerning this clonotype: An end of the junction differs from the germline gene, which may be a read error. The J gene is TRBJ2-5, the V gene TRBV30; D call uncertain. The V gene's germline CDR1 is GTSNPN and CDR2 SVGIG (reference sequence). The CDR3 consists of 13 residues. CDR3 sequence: CAWKRTAQGTQYF. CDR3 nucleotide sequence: TGTGCCTGGAAAAGAACAGCTCAAGGGACCCAGTACTTC.